This TCR beta chain was identified in a study of cytomegalovirus exposure and HLA in healthy donors. The PCR ran on 60 Vbeta and 13 Jbeta primers. The repertoire was sequenced with immunoSEQ multiplex PCR; TCRdb's copy has only in-frame clones and lacks some. The sample features some 110,000 clones, with 3% to 4.5% in its top ten. The TCR originated in a man aged 25-45 years in good health and CMV-seronegative. The sample taken for sequencing was PBMCs.

The CDR3 DNA sequence: TGTGCCAGCAGCGTTAACACAGGGAAAGAGACCCAGTACTTC. Residues: CASSVNTGKETQYF. The V and J genes are TRBV6-1 and TRBJ2-5; perhaps TRBD1 as D (6 bases). CDR1 and CDR2 (germline): MNHNS, SASEGT. V was cut by 6 bases and J by 3 bases, with 14 bases left in between. The CDR3 consists of 14 residues.